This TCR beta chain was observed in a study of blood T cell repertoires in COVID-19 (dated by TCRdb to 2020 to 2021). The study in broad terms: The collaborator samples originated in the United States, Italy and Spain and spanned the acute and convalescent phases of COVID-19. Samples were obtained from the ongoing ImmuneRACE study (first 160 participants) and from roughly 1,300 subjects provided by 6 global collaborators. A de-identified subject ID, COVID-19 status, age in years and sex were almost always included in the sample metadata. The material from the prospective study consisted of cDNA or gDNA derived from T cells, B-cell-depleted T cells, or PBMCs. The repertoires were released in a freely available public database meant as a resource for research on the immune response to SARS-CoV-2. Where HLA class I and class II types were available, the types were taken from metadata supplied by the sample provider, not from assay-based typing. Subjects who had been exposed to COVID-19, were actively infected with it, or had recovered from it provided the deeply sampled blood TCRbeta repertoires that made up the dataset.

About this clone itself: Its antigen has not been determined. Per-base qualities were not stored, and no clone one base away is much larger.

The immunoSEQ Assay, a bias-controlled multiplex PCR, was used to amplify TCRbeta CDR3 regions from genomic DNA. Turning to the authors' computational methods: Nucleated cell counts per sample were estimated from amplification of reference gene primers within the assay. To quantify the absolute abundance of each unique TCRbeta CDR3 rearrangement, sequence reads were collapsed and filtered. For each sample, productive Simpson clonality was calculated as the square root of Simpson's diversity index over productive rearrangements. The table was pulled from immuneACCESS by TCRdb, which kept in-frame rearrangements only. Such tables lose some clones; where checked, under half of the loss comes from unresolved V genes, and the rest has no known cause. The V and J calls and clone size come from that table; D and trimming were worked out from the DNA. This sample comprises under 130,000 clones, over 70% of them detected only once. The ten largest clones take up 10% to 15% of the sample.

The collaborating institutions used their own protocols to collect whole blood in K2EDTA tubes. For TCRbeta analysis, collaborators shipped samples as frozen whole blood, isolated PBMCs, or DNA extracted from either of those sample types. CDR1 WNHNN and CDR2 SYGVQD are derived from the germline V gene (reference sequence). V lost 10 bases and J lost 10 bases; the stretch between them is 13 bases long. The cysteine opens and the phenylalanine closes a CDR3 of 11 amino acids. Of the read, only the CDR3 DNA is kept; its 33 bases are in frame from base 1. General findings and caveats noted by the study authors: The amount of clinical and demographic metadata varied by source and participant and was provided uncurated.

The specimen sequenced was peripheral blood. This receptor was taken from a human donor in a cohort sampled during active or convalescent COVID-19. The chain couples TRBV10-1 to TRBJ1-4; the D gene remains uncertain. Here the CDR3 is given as CAIGVRGKLFF. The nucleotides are TGCGCCATTGGGGTGCGGGGAAAACTGTTTTTT.